Listed here is a single T cell receptor (beta chain). What it binds is unknown. This CDR3 has 16 residues. The V and J ends lost 0 bases and 4 bases respectively, with 15 bases between them. The germline CDR1 and CDR2 sequences are MGHRA and YSYEKL. TCRdb ran MiXCR on the 5' RACE reads and lists one entry per CDR3 protein. The sample consists of approximately 260,000 distinct CDR3 sequences, approximately 8.3% of them appearing once. This record comes from a study of identical twins. Points from the study as a whole: Low generation probability was overrepresented in out-of-frame alpha sequences shared by twins.

All donors were healthy, and all were Caucasian. A further study also used this sample, focusing on yellow fever vaccine responses in identical twins.

The sample consisted of CD8+ T cells sorted from blood. The V call is TRBV4-1, the J call TRBJ1-1; unclear D gene. The clonotype originates from a woman aged 18-29 years in good health. CDR3 in amino acids: CASSQEGSPAATEAFF. CDR3 nucleotides: TGCGCCAGCAGCCAAGAAGGGTCCCCCGCGGCCACTGAAGCTTTCTTT.